This paragraph covers one T cell receptor (beta chain) sequence. Germline-derived CDR1 and CDR2 are MGHDK and SYGVNS. There are 14 residues in the CDR3. Trimming pared 8 bases from V and 3 bases from J, leaving 17 bases between. The data belong to a study of blood T cell repertoires in COVID-19. Only in-frame clones appear in the TCRdb table, and some are missing; sequencing was by immunoSEQ multiplex PCR. Found here are roughly 310,000 clones, roughly 90% of them singletons; the top ten hold more than 3%. The source material was peripheral blood. This chain joins TRBV25-1 and TRBJ2-7; D may be TRBD2 (8 bases). This receptor was obtained from a woman in her fifties or sixties with active or convalescent COVID-19. CDR3 loop: CASLGRGPFYEQYF. CDR3 nucleotides: TGTGCCAGCCTCGGGAGGGGGCCATTCTACGAGCAGTACTTC.